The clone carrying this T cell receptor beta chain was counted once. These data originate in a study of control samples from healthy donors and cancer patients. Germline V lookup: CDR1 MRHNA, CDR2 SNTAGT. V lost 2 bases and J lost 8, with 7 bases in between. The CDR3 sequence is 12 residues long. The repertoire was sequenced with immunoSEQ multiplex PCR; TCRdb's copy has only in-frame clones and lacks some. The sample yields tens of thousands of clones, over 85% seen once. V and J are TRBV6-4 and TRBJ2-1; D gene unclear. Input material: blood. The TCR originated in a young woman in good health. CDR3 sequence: CASSDGVYEQFF. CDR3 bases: TGTGCCAGCAGTGACGGCGTGTATGAGCAGTTCTTC.